The table lists the clone carrying this T cell receptor beta chain with a few counts. The antigen is undetermined. These data are taken from a study of cytomegalovirus exposure and HLA in healthy donors. At the level of the study: The roughly 120 validation repertoires, a later analysis reported, used the same platform as the 666 first-cohort repertoires.

This CDR3 spans 15 amino acids. Deletions cut 7 bases from V and 0 bases from J, with 10 bases between. Germline CDR1 reads MDHEN; CDR2 reads SYDVKM. These donors were members of the roughly 120-subject validation cohort, a group separate from the approximately 670-subject first cohort. Regarding the study as a whole: Rarity characterized most TCR sequences, yet some public TCRs appeared in many donors. The study designated roughly 160 TCR beta chains cytomegalovirus-associated.

Clones were sequenced by immunoSEQ multiplex PCR, and TCRdb holds only the in-frame ones, with some missing. The sample includes approximately 120,000 clones, about 90% of them seen just once. Sequencing was carried out using PBMCs. This sequence joins TRBV28 and TRBJ2-6; D is possibly TRBD1 (6 bases). This receptor was obtained from a woman between 18 and 30 years old in good health and CMV-seronegative. This CDR3 reads CASTTGLSGANVLTF. Written as DNA, the CDR3 is TGTGCCAGCACAACAGGGCTCTCTGGGGCCAACGTCCTGACTTTC.